The 2 T cell receptor beta chains below were found in one sample sequenced in a study of ipilimumab plus nivolumab after autologous stem cell transplantation. The assay was immunoSEQ multiplex PCR, and TCRdb's table has in-frame clones only and misses some. Among 37,000 or so clones, 80% to 95% were seen once, and the ten largest hold roughly 0.87%. The material was PBMCs, obtained in a trial of ipilimumab plus nivolumab as post-transplant consolidation. These receptors all come from a male donor with multiple myeloma.

The chain couples TRBV9 to TRBJ2-7, with TRBD2 matching over 10 bases. Germline trimming cut 4 bases from V and 2 bases from J; bases unmatched to any gene: 6. This CDR3 is 15 amino acids long. From germline, CDR1 is SGDLS and CDR2 YYNGEE. CDR3 DNA: TGTGCCAGCAGCCGACGAGCGGGGGGGCCCTACGAGCAGTACTTC. Encoded protein: CASSRRAGGPYEQYF.

Only one count was recorded for this clone. The CDR3 protein is CGRSGGPVVKNIQYF. In DNA form, the CDR3 reads TGCGGCCGAAGCGGGGGGCCTGTTGTCAAAAACATTCAGTACTTC. The V and J genes are TRBV29-1 and TRBJ2-4; 9 bases map to TRBD2. The CDR3 spans 15 residues. The germline CDR1 and CDR2 sequences are SQVTM and ANQGSEA.